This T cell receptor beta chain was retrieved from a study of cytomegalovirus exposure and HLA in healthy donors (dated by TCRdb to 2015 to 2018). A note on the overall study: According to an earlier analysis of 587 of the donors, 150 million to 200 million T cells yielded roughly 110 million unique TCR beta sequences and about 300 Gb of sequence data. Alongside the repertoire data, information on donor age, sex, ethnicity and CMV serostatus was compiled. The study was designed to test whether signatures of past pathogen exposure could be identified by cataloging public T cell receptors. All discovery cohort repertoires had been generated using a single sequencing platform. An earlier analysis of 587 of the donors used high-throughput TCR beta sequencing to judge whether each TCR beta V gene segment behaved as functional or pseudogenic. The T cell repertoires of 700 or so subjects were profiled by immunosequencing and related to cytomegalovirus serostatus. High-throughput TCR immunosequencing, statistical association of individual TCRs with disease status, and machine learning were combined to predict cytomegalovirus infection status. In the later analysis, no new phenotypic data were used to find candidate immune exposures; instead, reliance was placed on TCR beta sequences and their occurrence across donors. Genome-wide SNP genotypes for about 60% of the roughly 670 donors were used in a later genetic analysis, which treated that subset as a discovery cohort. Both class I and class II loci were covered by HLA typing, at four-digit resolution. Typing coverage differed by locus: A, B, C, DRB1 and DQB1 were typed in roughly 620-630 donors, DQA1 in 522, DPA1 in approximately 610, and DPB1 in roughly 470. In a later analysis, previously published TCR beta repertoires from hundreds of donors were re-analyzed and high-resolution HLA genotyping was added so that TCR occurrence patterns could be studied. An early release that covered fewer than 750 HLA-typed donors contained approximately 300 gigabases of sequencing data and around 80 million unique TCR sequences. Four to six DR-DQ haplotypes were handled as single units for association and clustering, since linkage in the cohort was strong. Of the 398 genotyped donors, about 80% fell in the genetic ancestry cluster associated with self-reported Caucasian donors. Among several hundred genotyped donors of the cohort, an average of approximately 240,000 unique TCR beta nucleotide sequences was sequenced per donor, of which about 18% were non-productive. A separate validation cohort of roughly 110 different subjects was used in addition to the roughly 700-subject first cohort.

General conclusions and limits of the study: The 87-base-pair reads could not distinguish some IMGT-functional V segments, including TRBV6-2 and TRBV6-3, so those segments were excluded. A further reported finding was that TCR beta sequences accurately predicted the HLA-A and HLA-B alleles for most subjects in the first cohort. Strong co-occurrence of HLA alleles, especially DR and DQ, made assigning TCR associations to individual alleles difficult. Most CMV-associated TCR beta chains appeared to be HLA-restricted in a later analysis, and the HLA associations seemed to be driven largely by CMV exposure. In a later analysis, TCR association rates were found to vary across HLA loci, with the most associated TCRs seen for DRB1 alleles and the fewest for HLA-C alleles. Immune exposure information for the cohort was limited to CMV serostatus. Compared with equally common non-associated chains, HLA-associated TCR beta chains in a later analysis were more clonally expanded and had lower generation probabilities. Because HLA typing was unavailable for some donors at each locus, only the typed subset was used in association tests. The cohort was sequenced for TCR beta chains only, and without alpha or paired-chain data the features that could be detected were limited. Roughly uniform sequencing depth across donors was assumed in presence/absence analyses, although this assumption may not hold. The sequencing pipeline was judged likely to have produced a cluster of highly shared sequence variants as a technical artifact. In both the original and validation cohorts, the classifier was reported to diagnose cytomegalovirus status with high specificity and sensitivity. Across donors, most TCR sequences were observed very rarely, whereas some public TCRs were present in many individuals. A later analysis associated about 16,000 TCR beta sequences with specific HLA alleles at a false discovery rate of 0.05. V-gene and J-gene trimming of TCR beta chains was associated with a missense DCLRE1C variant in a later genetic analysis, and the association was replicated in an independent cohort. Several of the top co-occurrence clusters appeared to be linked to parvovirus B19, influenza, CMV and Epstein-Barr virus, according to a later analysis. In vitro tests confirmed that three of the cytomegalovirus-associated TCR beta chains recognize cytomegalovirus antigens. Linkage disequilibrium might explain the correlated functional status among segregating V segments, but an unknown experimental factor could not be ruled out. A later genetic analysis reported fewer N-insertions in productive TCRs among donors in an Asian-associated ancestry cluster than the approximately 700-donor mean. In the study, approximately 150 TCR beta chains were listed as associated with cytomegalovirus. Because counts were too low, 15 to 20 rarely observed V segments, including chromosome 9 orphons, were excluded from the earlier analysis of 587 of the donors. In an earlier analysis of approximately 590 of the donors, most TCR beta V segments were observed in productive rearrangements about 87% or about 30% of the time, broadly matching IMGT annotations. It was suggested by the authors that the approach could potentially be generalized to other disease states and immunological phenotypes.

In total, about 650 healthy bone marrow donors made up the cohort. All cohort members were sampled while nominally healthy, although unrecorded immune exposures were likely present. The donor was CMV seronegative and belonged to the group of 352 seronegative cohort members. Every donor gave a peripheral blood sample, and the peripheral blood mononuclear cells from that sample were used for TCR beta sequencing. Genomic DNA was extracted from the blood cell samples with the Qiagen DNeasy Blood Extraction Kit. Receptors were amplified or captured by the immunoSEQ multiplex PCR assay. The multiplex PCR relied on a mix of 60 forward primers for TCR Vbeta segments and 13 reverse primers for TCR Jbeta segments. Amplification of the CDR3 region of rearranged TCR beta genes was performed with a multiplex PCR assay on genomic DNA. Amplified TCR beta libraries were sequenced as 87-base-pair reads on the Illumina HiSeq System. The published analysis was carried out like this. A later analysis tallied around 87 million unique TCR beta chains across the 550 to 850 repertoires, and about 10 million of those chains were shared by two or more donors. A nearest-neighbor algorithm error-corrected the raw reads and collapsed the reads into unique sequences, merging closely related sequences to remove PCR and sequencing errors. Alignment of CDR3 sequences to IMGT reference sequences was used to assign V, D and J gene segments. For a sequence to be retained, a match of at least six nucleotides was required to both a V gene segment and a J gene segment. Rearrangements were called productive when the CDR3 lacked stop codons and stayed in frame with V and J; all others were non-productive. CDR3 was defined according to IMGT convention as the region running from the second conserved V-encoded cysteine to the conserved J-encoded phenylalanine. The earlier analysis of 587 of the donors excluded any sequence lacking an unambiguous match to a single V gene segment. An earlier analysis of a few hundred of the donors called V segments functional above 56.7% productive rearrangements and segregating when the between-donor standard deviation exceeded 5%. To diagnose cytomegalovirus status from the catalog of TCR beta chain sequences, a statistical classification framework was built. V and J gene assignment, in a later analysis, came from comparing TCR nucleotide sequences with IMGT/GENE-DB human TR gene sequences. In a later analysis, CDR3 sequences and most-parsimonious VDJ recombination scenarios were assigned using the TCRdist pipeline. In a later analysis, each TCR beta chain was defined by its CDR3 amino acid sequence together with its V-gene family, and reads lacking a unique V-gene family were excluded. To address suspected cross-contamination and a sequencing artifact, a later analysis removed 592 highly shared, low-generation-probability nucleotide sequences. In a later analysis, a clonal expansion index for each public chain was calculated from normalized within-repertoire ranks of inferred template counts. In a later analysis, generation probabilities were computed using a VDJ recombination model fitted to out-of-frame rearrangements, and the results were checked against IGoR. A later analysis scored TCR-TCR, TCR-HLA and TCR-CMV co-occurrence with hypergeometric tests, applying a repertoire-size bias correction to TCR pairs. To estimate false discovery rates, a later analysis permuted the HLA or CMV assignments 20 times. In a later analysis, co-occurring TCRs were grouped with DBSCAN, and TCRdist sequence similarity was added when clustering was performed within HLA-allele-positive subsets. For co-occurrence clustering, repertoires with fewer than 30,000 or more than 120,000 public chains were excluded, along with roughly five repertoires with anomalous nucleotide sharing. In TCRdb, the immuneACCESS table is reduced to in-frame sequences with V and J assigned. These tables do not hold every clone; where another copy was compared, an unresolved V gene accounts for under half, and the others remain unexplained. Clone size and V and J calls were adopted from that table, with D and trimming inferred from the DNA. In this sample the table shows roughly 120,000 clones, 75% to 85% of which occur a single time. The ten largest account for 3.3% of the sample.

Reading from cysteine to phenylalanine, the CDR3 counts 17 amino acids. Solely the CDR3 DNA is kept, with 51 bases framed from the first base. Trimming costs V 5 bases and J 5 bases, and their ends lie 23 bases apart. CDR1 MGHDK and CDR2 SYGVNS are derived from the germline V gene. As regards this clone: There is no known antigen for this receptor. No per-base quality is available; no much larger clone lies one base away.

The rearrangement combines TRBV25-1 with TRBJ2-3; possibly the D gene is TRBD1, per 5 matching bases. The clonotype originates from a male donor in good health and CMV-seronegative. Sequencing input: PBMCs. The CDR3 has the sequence CASSLANATVNRDTQYF. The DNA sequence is TGTGCCAGCAGTCTGGCGAATGCGACAGTGAATCGAGATACGCAGTATTTT.